The rows below give T cell receptor beta chains drawn from one sample of a study of cytomegalovirus exposure and HLA in healthy donors. TCRdb keeps only in-frame clones here, not all; method: immunoSEQ multiplex PCR. The data show fewer than 150,000 clones, roughly four fifths seen once. Sequencing input: PBMCs. These receptors all stem from a woman aged 45-65 years in good health and CMV-seropositive. Each CDR3 is given with its conserved first and last residue. D genes are given only for firm matches. Rows may omit the clone size; those that give it use once, few, many or a size class.

len: 15; d_gene: .; abundance: .; j_gene: TRBJ1-6; v_gene: TRBV2; CDR3aa: CASSKTDGWNSPLHF; CDR3nt: TGTGCCAGCAGTAAGACAGATGGTTGGAATTCACCCCTCCACTTT
len: 15; d_gene: .; abundance: .; j_gene: TRBJ2-2; v_gene: TRBV23-1; CDR3aa: CASSQSGTFTGELFF; CDR3nt: TGCGCCAGCAGTCAATCCGGGACTTTTACCGGGGAGCTGTTTTTT
len: 16; d_gene: TRBD1; abundance: .; j_gene: TRBJ1-3; v_gene: TRBV7-9; CDR3aa: CASSSRDRGPGNTIYF; CDR3nt: TGTGCCAGCAGCTCCCGGGACAGGGGGCCTGGAAACACCATATATTTT
len: 14; d_gene: TRBD1; abundance: .; j_gene: TRBJ1-5; v_gene: TRBV6-5; CDR3aa: CASSYGQGSQPQHF; CDR3nt: TGTGCCAGCAGTTACGGACAGGGGAGTCAGCCCCAGCATTTT
len: 14; d_gene: .; abundance: .; j_gene: TRBJ2-3; v_gene: TRBV5-1; CDR3aa: CASSSGSQTDTQYF; CDR3nt: TGCGCCAGCAGCTCGGGGAGCCAGACAGATACGCAGTATTTT
len: 17; d_gene: .; abundance: few; j_gene: TRBJ1-4; v_gene: TRBV4-1; CDR3aa: CASSPDPGRPRWEKLFF; CDR3nt: TGCGCCAGCAGCCCAGACCCCGGCAGGCCCCGATGGGAAAAACTGTTTTTT
len: 15; d_gene: .; abundance: .; j_gene: TRBJ2-2; v_gene: TRBV7-2; CDR3aa: CASSPQRGSAGELFF; CDR3nt: TGTGCCAGCAGCCCGCAACGAGGGTCGGCCGGGGAGCTGTTTTTT
len: 17; d_gene: .; abundance: .; j_gene: TRBJ1-6; v_gene: TRBV18; CDR3aa: CASTRLRPGRYNSPLHF; CDR3nt: TGTGCCAGCACCCGTTTGAGGCCAGGGCGATATAATTCACCCCTCCACTTT
len: 14; d_gene: .; abundance: .; j_gene: TRBJ1-4; v_gene: TRBV7-9; CDR3aa: CASSRGHLNEKLFF; CDR3nt: TGTGCCAGCAGCCGGGGACACCTTAATGAAAAACTGTTTTTT
len: 17; d_gene: TRBD2; abundance: .; j_gene: TRBJ2-1; v_gene: TRBV4-3; CDR3aa: CASSQGGLAGDYNEQFF; CDR3nt: TGCGCCAGCAGCCAAGGGGGACTAGCGGGGGATTACAATGAGCAGTTCTTC
len: 14; d_gene: .; abundance: few; j_gene: TRBJ1-2; v_gene: TRBV25-1; CDR3aa: CASSESLGSGGYTF; CDR3nt: TGTGCCAGCAGTGAATCTCTGGGGTCGGGAGGCTACACCTTC
len: 14; d_gene: .; abundance: few; j_gene: TRBJ1-5; v_gene: TRBV7-8; CDR3aa: CASSHGGADQPQHF; CDR3nt: TGTGCCAGCAGTCATGGGGGGGCGGATCAGCCCCAGCATTTT
len: 19; d_gene: .; abundance: .; j_gene: TRBJ1-6; v_gene: TRBV7-6; CDR3aa: CASSLERADLDDNNSPLHF; CDR3nt: TGTGCCAGCAGCTTAGAACGAGCGGACCTCGATGATAATAATTCACCCCTCCACTTT
len: 18; d_gene: TRBD2; abundance: once; j_gene: TRBJ2-1; v_gene: TRBV7-2; CDR3aa: CASSLAGSGGTHYNEQFF; CDR3nt: TGTGCCAGCAGCTTAGCGGGGAGCGGGGGGACTCACTACAATGAGCAGTTCTTC
len: 11; d_gene: .; abundance: .; j_gene: TRBJ2-7; v_gene: TRBV10-3; CDR3aa: CAVGQSYEQYF; CDR3nt: TGTGCCGTGGGGCAATCCTACGAGCAGTACTTC
len: 15; d_gene: TRBD1; abundance: .; j_gene: TRBJ2-2; v_gene: TRBV7-9; CDR3aa: CASSFDRGSTGELFF; CDR3nt: TGTGCCAGCAGCTTCGACAGGGGATCGACCGGGGAGCTGTTTTTT
len: 15; d_gene: TRBD1; abundance: few; j_gene: TRBJ2-2; v_gene: TRBV11-3; CDR3aa: CASSTGQAYTGELFF; CDR3nt: TGTGCCAGCAGCACGGGACAGGCGTACACCGGGGAGCTGTTTTTT
len: 13; d_gene: .; abundance: medium-sized; j_gene: TRBJ2-6; v_gene: TRBV6-5; CDR3aa: CAVGGSGANVLTF; CDR3nt: TGTGCCGTCGGAGGCTCTGGGGCCAACGTCCTGACTTTC
len: 12; d_gene: .; abundance: .; j_gene: TRBJ2-2; v_gene: TRBV2; CDR3aa: CASRPTSWELFF; CDR3nt: TGTGCCAGCAGGCCCACTAGTTGGGAGCTGTTTTTT
len: 15; d_gene: TRBD1; abundance: .; j_gene: TRBJ1-6; v_gene: TRBV6-5; CDR3aa: CASSLRQGYNSPLHF; CDR3nt: TGTGCCAGCAGTCTCCGACAGGGCTATAATTCACCCCTCCACTTT
len: 15; d_gene: .; abundance: .; j_gene: TRBJ2-5; v_gene: TRBV5-1; CDR3aa: CASSPPSARREAQYF; CDR3nt: TGCGCCAGCAGCCCCCCGTCTGCCCGTCGAGAGGCCCAGTACTTC
len: 13; d_gene: .; abundance: few; j_gene: TRBJ1-4; v_gene: TRBV4-1; CDR3aa: CASSRARGEKLFF; CDR3nt: TGCGCCAGCAGCCGCGCCAGGGGTGAAAAACTGTTTTTT
len: 13; d_gene: .; abundance: .; j_gene: TRBJ2-7; v_gene: TRBV29-1; CDR3aa: CSVDGERGGEQYF; CDR3nt: TGCAGCGTTGACGGGGAAAGAGGTGGCGAGCAGTACTTC
len: 12; d_gene: .; abundance: .; j_gene: TRBJ2-7; v_gene: TRBV27; CDR3aa: CASSFRRGEQYF; CDR3nt: TGTGCCAGCAGTTTTCGGCGCGGCGAGCAGTACTTC
len: 16; d_gene: TRBD2; abundance: .; j_gene: TRBJ2-5; v_gene: TRBV6-5; CDR3aa: CASSYLGSGGQETQYF; CDR3nt: TGTGCCAGCAGTTACCTAGGCAGCGGGGGCCAAGAGACCCAGTACTTC
len: 17; d_gene: TRBD2; abundance: few; j_gene: TRBJ2-5; v_gene: TRBV5-1; CDR3aa: CASSLDPSGLRQETQYF; CDR3nt: TGCGCCAGCAGCTTGGATCCTAGCGGACTCCGTCAAGAGACCCAGTACTTC
len: 15; d_gene: .; abundance: .; j_gene: TRBJ1-4; v_gene: TRBV30; CDR3aa: CAWSVNGRLYEKLFF; CDR3nt: TGTGCCTGGAGTGTCAATGGCAGACTATATGAAAAACTGTTTTTT
len: 13; d_gene: .; abundance: .; j_gene: TRBJ2-7; v_gene: TRBV6-1; CDR3aa: CASSRREDYEQYF; CDR3nt: TGTGCCAGCAGCAGACGGGAAGACTACGAGCAGTACTTC
len: 15; d_gene: .; abundance: .; j_gene: TRBJ2-2; v_gene: TRBV11-2; CDR3aa: CASRPLPGNTGELFF; CDR3nt: TGTGCCAGCAGGCCGCTCCCGGGGAACACCGGGGAGCTGTTTTTT
len: 13; d_gene: .; abundance: .; j_gene: TRBJ1-2; v_gene: TRBV5-6; CDR3aa: CASSLRQFYGYTF; CDR3nt: TGTGCCAGCAGCTTACGACAGTTCTATGGCTACACCTTC
len: 13; d_gene: .; abundance: .; j_gene: TRBJ2-3; v_gene: TRBV29-1; CDR3aa: CSVVTGSTDTQYF; CDR3nt: TGCAGCGTTGTGACGGGAAGCACAGATACGCAGTATTTT
len: 17; d_gene: TRBD1; abundance: .; j_gene: TRBJ2-7; v_gene: TRBV4-1; CDR3aa: CASSQAVSLTGGYEQYF; CDR3nt: TGCGCCAGCAGCCAAGCCGTGTCACTGACAGGGGGCTACGAGCAGTACTTC
len: 12; d_gene: .; abundance: once; j_gene: TRBJ2-5; v_gene: TRBV6-6; CDR3aa: CASSPQGETQYF; CDR3nt: TGTGCCAGCAGCCCCCAGGGAGAGACCCAGTACTTC
len: 15; d_gene: .; abundance: .; j_gene: TRBJ1-5; v_gene: TRBV6-1; CDR3aa: CASSEWRLIDQPQHF; CDR3nt: TGTGCCAGCAGTGAATGGCGGCTGATAGATCAGCCCCAGCATTTT
len: 17; d_gene: TRBD2; abundance: .; j_gene: TRBJ2-7; v_gene: TRBV19; CDR3aa: CASSIGTSGETASEQYF; CDR3nt: TGTGCCAGTAGTATCGGGACTAGCGGGGAGACCGCCTCCGAGCAGTACTTC
len: 15; d_gene: .; abundance: .; j_gene: TRBJ1-3; v_gene: TRBV6-5; CDR3aa: CASSYTGTRENTIYF; CDR3nt: TGTGCCAGCAGTTACACCGGGACGCGGGAAAACACCATATATTTT
len: 13; d_gene: TRBD1; abundance: .; j_gene: TRBJ2-7; v_gene: TRBV29-1; CDR3aa: CSVEGQGEYEQYF; CDR3nt: TGCAGCGTGGAGGGACAGGGGGAATACGAGCAGTACTTC
len: 15; d_gene: TRBD1; abundance: .; j_gene: TRBJ2-1; v_gene: TRBV2; CDR3aa: CASNPGTGTYNEQFF; CDR3nt: TGTGCCAGCAACCCCGGGACAGGGACCTACAATGAGCAGTTCTTC
len: 13; d_gene: .; abundance: once; j_gene: TRBJ1-5; v_gene: TRBV9; CDR3aa: CASSPDSAAPQHF; CDR3nt: TGTGCCAGCAGCCCCGACAGCGCCGCTCCCCAGCATTTT
len: 13; d_gene: .; abundance: once; j_gene: TRBJ1-2; v_gene: TRBV11-2; CDR3aa: CASSDTMPPGVTF; CDR3nt: TGTGCCAGCAGCGACACGATGCCGCCGGGGGTCACCTTC
len: 13; d_gene: TRBD2; abundance: .; j_gene: TRBJ2-5; v_gene: TRBV5-1; CDR3aa: CASSWDYGETQYF; CDR3nt: TGCGCCAGCAGCTGGGACTACGGAGAGACCCAGTACTTC
len: 15; d_gene: .; abundance: .; j_gene: TRBJ2-2; v_gene: TRBV11-2; CDR3aa: CASSPSLRNTGELFF; CDR3nt: TGTGCCAGCAGCCCTAGTTTGCGGAACACCGGGGAGCTGTTTTTT
len: 13; d_gene: .; abundance: .; j_gene: TRBJ1-2; v_gene: TRBV5-1; CDR3aa: CASSFGQGHGYTF; CDR3nt: TGCGCCAGCAGCTTCGGCCAGGGGCATGGCTACACCTTC
len: 14; d_gene: TRBD1; abundance: .; j_gene: TRBJ2-7; v_gene: TRBV5-1; CDR3aa: CASSSGTGSYEQYF; CDR3nt: TGCGCCAGCAGCTCGGGGACAGGTTCCTACGAGCAGTACTTC
len: 12; d_gene: .; abundance: .; j_gene: TRBJ1-1; v_gene: TRBV28; CDR3aa: CASREGNTEAFF; CDR3nt: TGTGCCAGCAGAGAGGGAAACACTGAAGCTTTCTTT
len: 14; d_gene: .; abundance: .; j_gene: TRBJ1-1; v_gene: TRBV4-2; CDR3aa: CASSQESRQPEAFF; CDR3nt: TGTGCCAGCAGCCAAGAATCTAGACAGCCTGAAGCTTTCTTT
len: 14; d_gene: .; abundance: .; j_gene: TRBJ1-2; v_gene: TRBV7-2; CDR3aa: CASSSGVWGYGYTF; CDR3nt: TGTGCCAGCAGCTCAGGGGTTTGGGGCTATGGCTACACCTTC
len: 14; d_gene: .; abundance: .; j_gene: TRBJ2-1; v_gene: TRBV27; CDR3aa: CASRGPASYNEQFF; CDR3nt: TGTGCCAGCCGGGGTCCCGCCTCCTACAATGAGCAGTTCTTC
len: 15; d_gene: TRBD1; abundance: .; j_gene: TRBJ2-7; v_gene: TRBV7-8; CDR3aa: CASSFSGTGGCKQYF; CDR3nt: TGTGCCAGCAGCTTCTCTGGGACAGGGGGCTGCAAGCAGTACTTC
len: 12; d_gene: .; abundance: .; j_gene: TRBJ1-2; v_gene: TRBV7-9; CDR3aa: CASSLLDYGYTF; CDR3nt: TGTGCCAGCAGCTTATTAGACTATGGCTACACCTTC
len: 14; d_gene: TRBD1; abundance: .; j_gene: TRBJ2-3; v_gene: TRBV2; CDR3aa: CASSGQGRTDTQYF; CDR3nt: TGTGCCAGCAGCGGACAGGGGAGAACAGATACGCAGTATTTT
len: 12; d_gene: .; abundance: .; j_gene: TRBJ1-1; v_gene: TRBV30; CDR3aa: CAMTRVNTEAFF; CDR3nt: TGTGCCATGACCAGGGTGAACACTGAAGCTTTCTTT
len: 12; d_gene: .; abundance: .; j_gene: TRBJ2-5; v_gene: TRBV2; CDR3aa: CASRTDQETQYF; CDR3nt: TGTGCCAGCCGGACAGATCAAGAGACCCAGTACTTC
len: 14; d_gene: .; abundance: .; j_gene: TRBJ1-2; v_gene: TRBV6-1; CDR3aa: CASRETGFNYGYTF; CDR3nt: TGTGCCAGCAGGGAGACAGGTTTCAACTATGGCTACACCTTC
len: 16; d_gene: .; abundance: .; j_gene: TRBJ1-6; v_gene: TRBV6-5; CDR3aa: CASSYSLQGSDSPLHF; CDR3nt: TGTGCCAGCAGTTACTCCCTCCAGGGGTCGGATTCACCCCTCCACTTT
len: 14; d_gene: .; abundance: .; j_gene: TRBJ1-3; v_gene: TRBV9; CDR3aa: CASSPGGGGNTIYF; CDR3nt: TGTGCCAGCAGCCCCGGGGGGGGAGGAAACACCATATATTTT
len: 15; d_gene: TRBD2; abundance: .; j_gene: TRBJ2-7; v_gene: TRBV7-2; CDR3aa: CASSLTSGGSYEQYF; CDR3nt: TGTGCCAGCAGCCTGACTAGCGGGGGCTCCTACGAGCAGTACTTC
len: 15; d_gene: TRBD1; abundance: .; j_gene: TRBJ2-7; v_gene: TRBV14; CDR3aa: CASSLLPRGNYEQYF; CDR3nt: TGTGCCAGCAGCCTCCTCCCCAGGGGGAACTACGAGCAGTACTTC
len: 15; d_gene: .; abundance: .; j_gene: TRBJ1-6; v_gene: TRBV11-2; CDR3aa: CASSLEGGLDSPLHF; CDR3nt: TGTGCCAGCAGCTTAGAGGGGGGGCTGGATTCACCCCTCCACTTT
len: 14; d_gene: .; abundance: .; j_gene: TRBJ1-1; v_gene: TRBV7-6; CDR3aa: CASSLGGGRTEAFF; CDR3nt: TGTGCCAGCAGCTTAGGGGGGGGGCGCACTGAAGCTTTCTTT